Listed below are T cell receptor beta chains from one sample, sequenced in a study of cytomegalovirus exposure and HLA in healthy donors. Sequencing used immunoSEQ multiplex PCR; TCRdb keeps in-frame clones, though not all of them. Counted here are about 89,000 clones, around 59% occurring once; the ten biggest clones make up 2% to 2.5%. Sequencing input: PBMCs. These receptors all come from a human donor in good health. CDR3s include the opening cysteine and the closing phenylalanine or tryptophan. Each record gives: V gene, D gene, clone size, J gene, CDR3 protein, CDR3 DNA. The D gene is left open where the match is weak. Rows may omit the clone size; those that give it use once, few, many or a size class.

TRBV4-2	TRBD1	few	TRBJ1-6	CASSPRQGNSPLHF	TGTGCCAGCAGCCCTAGACAGGGGAATTCACCCCTCCACTTT
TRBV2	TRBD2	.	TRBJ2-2	CASSRPSGGTNTGELFF	TGTGCCAGCAGTCGCCCTAGCGGGGGGACCAACACCGGGGAGCTGTTTTTT
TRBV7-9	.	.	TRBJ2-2	CASSLEGATGELFF	TGTGCCAGCAGCTTAGAAGGGGCCACCGGGGAGCTGTTTTTT
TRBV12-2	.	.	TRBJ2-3	CASRLCPWPPDIGTDTQYF	TGTGCAAGTCGCTTATGTCCTTGGCCTCCGGACATAGGCACAGATACGCAGTATTTT
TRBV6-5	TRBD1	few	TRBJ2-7	CASSATGVLSEQYF	TGTGCCAGCAGCGCGACAGGGGTGTTGTCCGAGCAGTACTTC
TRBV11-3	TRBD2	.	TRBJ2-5	CASSPRLAGPQVAQYF	TGTGCCAGCAGCCCGCGACTAGCGGGACCCCAGGTGGCCCAGTACTTC
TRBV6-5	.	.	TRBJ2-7	CASSTVEGGTYEQYF	TGTGCCAGCAGTACCGTCGAAGGGGGAACCTACGAGCAGTACTTC
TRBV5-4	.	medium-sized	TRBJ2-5	CASSSQRGSQETQYF	TGTGCCAGCAGCTCCCAAAGGGGGTCCCAAGAGACCCAGTACTTC
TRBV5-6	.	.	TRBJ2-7	CASSSDGLYEQYF	TGTGCCAGCAGCTCGGATGGACTCTACGAGCAGTACTTC
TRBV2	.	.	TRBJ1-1	CASIKVPREGTEAFF	TGTGCCAGCATTAAGGTCCCCAGGGAAGGAACTGAAGCTTTCTTT
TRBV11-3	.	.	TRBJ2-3	CASSFGAVTDTQYF	TGTGCCAGCAGCTTCGGAGCTGTCACTGATACGCAGTATTTT
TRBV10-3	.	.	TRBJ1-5	CAISESGGGGQPQHF	TGTGCCATCAGTGAGTCGGGGGGGGGCGGGCAGCCCCAGCATTTT
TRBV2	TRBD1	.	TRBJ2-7	CASGTEGTLGDEQYF	TGTGCCAGCGGGACAGAGGGTACCCTAGGGGATGAGCAGTACTTC
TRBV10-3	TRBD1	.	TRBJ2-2	CAISRDRGPTGELFF	TGTGCCATCAGCCGGGACAGGGGGCCGACCGGGGAGCTGTTTTTT
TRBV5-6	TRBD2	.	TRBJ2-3	CASSLALAGGTDTQYF	TGTGCCAGCAGCTTGGCCTTAGCGGGGGGCACAGATACGCAGTATTTT